This T cell receptor (beta chain) was profiled in a study of regulatory T cells in long-lasting Graves disease. Study-level points and caveats: Persistent patients had a count of shared public clonotypes (under 3,000) that exceeded that of new patients (approximately 1,000).

This clonotype was detected a few times. The antigen is undetermined. CDR3 length: 14 residues. V was trimmed by 5 bases and J by 4 bases, leaving 14 bases between them. Indicated time point: newly diagnosed GD, antithyroid drugs for less than 3 months. The TCR library was prepared using RNA isolated from PBMCs. Arm-PCR of CDR3 regions with iRepertoire HTBI primers generated TCR beta libraries. TCRdb called the multiplex PCR reads again in MiXCR, with one record for every CDR3 protein. This sample has around 400,000 distinct CDR3 sequences, with 15% to 19% found just once. The chain recombines TRBV12-3 or TRBV12-4 with TRBJ1-2, with D possibly TRBD1 on 5 matching bases. Material: peripheral blood mononuclear cells (PBMCs), obtained at new diagnosis, from a patient treated with antithyroid drugs. This TCR was recovered from a female donor with Graves disease. The CDR3 spells CASSRGTGVYGYTF. CDR3 DNA: TGTGCCAGCAGTCGGGGAACAGGCGTCTATGGCTACACCTTC.